This paragraph covers one TCR beta chain sequence. Its antigen is currently unknown. These data originate in a study of OX40 agonist ivuxolimab in advanced cancers. Across the whole study: One patient with hepatocellular carcinoma and two with cutaneous melanoma, three in all, had partial responses.

Some clones are missing from TCRdb's copy, which holds only in-frame ones; the method was immunoSEQ multiplex PCR. The sample carries over 50,000 clones, 82% recorded once. Study findings and constraints: Antigen targets of the expanded peripheral T cells went undetermined.

Trimming shortened V by 2 bases and J by 8 bases, and 10 bases separated the two germline ends. CDR1 and CDR2 from the germline V gene are KGHSH and LQKENI. The CDR3 has 13 amino acids. The V gene is TRBV18, the J gene TRBJ2-1, with unresolved D. This receptor was taken from an adult with an advanced solid tumor such as melanoma, head and neck, liver or kidney cancer. Material: CD4+ or CD8+ T cells sorted from blood, obtained in a trial of the OX40 agonist ivuxolimab. The CDR3 is CASSPYANHEQFF. The DNA of the CDR3 is TGTGCCAGCTCACCATATGCGAATCATGAGCAGTTCTTC.